The entry below describes one T cell receptor beta chain. This specimen comes from a study of control samples from healthy donors and cancer patients. V was clipped by 5 bases and J by 8 bases; unmatched bases: 7. The CDR3 covers 14 residues. The germline V gene has CDR1 MGHRA and CDR2 YSYEKL. Sequenced by immunoSEQ multiplex PCR; TCRdb stores in-frame clones only, minus some. The sample contains more than 95,000 clones, 83% of which appear only once. Sequencing used blood. This clonotype was sampled from a woman between 50 and 59 years old in good health. The chain is built from TRBV4-1 and TRBJ2-1, with TRBD2 identical over 9 bases. CDR3 nucleotides: TGCGCCAGCAGCTTCCTAGCGGGGATATATGAGCAGTTCTTC. It codes for CASSFLAGIYEQFF.